This T cell receptor (beta chain) derives from a study of shared clonotypes between healthy human individuals. Study-level findings and limits: Rarefaction exposed incomplete sorted-subset sequencing despite large depth.

Every donor, a Caucasian adult, lived in Nashville, Tennessee. Concerning this clone: Its antigen remains unidentified.

The assay was carried out at the deep level. The assay was immunoSEQ multiplex PCR, and TCRdb's table has in-frame clones only and misses some. The table has 1.6 million or so clones, roughly 98.5% seen once. Germline CDR1 is SQVTM and CDR2 is ANQGSEA. Trimming removed 4 bases from V and 4 bases from J, with 10 bases in between. The CDR3 spans 12 residues. The chain couples TRBV29-1 to TRBJ2-5; D gene unclear. This TCR was sampled from a man aged 25-40 years in good health. Material: naive CD4+ T cells sorted from blood. Subset: CD45RA+ positively selected. The CDR3 sequence is CSVARWGETQYF. The CDR3 nucleotides read TGCAGCGTTGCCAGGTGGGGAGAGACCCAGTACTTC.